Sequencing of this T cell receptor beta chain was carried out in a study of T cells after yellow fever vaccination. Study-level findings and limits: Any FACS-sorted repertoire could hold abundant clonotypes that contaminate it from the bulk population.

With regard to this clonotype: Its antigen remains unknown.

The TCR cDNA carried a universal primer site and UMIs from 5'RACE template switching. TCRdb used MiXCR to reprocess the 5' RACE reads, holding one entry per CDR3 protein. The data contain some 600,000 distinct CDR3 sequences, around 12% of them singletons. The CDR3 is 12 residues long. V was trimmed by 3 bases and J by 6 bases, leaving 9 bases between them. The chain is built from TRBV12-3 or TRBV12-4 and TRBJ2-7, with a tentative D call TRBD2 (6 bases). This specimen consisted of PBMCs, obtained on the day of the yellow fever booster vaccination. The clonotype originates from a man younger than 45 who received the YFV17D yellow fever vaccine. In DNA, the CDR3 is TGTGCCAGCAGTTTTACTAGCCTCGAGCAGTACTTC. Translation gives CASSFTSLEQYF.